The entry below gives a single T cell receptor (beta chain) sequence along with its context. Its antigen is undetermined. The data were taken from a study of PD-L1 blockade in urothelial cancer. Turning to the study itself: The patients first took atezolizumab in 2014, receiving 1,200 mg intravenously every 3 weeks. Study-level results: When pretreatment blood TCR clonality was below the median, it predicted better survival.

Trimming removed 3 bases from V and 4 bases from J; junction bases left unmatched: 6. Germline assignment: CDR1 LNHDA and CDR2 SQIVND (reference sequence). This CDR3 comprises 15 residues. Assay: immunoSEQ multiplex PCR; the TCRdb copy retains only in-frame clones and omits some. The data contain fewer than 50,000 clones, approximately 79% of them singletons. Stated time point: pretreatment peripheral blood. The chain is built from TRBV19 and TRBJ2-1, with 7 bases aligning to TRBD2. The TCR was taken from a man in his sixties or seventies with urothelial cancer. The material was PBMCs, obtained around atezolizumab (anti-PD-L1) treatment. CDR3 amino acids: CASSIGLGSYNEQFF. CDR3 in DNA: TGTGCCAGTAGTATTGGACTAGGCAGTTACAATGAGCAGTTCTTC. The variable domain in full, with the rest retrieved from reference TRBV19 and TRBJ2-1, is DGGITQSPKYLFRKEGQNVTLSCEQNLNHDAMYWYRQDPGQGLRLIYYSQIVNDFQKGDIAEGYSVSREKKESFPLTVTSAQKNPTAFYLCASSIGLGSYNEQFFGPGTRLTVL.